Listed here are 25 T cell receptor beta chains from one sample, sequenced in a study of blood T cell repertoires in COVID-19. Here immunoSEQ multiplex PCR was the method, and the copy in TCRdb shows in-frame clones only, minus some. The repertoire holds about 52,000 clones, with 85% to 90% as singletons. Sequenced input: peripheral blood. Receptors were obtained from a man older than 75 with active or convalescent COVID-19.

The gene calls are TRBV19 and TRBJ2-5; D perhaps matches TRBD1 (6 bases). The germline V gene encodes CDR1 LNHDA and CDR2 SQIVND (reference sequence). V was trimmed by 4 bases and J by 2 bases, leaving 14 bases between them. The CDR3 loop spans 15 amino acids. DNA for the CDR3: TGTGCCAGTAGTAGAAGAGGCAGGGGTCAAGAGACCCAGTACTTC. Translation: CASSRRGRGQETQYF.

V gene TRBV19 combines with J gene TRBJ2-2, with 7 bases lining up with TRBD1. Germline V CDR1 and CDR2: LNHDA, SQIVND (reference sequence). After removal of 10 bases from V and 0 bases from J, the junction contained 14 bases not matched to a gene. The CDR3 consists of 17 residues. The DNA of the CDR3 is TGTGCCACGCATTTCGGCGGACAGGCGTCGAACACCGGGGAGCTGTTTTTT. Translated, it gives CATHFGGQASNTGELFF.

The CDR3 DNA reads TGTGCCAGCAGTCAACAGGGGGCGAGAACTGAAGCTTTCTTT. Its protein product is CASSQQGARTEAFF. V is TRBV6-2 or TRBV6-3 and J is TRBJ1-1, with 9 nucleotides matching TRBD1. The CDR3 is 14 residues long. Germline values: CDR1 MNHEY, CDR2 SVGEGT. V shed 5 bases, J shed 5 bases, and the junction held 6 bases outside the gene matches.

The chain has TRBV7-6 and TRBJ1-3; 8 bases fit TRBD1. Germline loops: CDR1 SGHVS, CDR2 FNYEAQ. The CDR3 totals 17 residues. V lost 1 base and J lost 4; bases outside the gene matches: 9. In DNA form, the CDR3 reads TGTGCCAGCAGCTTAGGAGGGACAGGCTCCGCCGGAAACACCATATATTTT. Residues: CASSLGGTGSAGNTIYF. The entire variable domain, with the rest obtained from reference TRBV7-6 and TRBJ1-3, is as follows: GAGVSQSPRYKVTKRGQDVALRCDPISGHVSLYWYRQALGQGPEFLTYFNYEAQQDKSGLPNDRFSAERPEGSISTLTIQRTEQRDSAMYRCASSLGGTGSAGNTIYFGEGSWLTVV.

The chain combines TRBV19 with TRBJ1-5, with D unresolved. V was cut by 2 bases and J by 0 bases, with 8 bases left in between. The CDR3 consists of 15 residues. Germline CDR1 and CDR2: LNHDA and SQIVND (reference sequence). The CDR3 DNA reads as TGTGCCAGTAGTATACAGGACTATAGCAATCAGCCCCAGCATTTT. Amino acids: CASSIQDYSNQPQHF.

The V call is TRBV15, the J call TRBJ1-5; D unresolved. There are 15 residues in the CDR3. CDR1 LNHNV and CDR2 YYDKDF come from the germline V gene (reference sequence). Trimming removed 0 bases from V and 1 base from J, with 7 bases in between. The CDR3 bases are TGTGCCACCAGCAGAGACAGTGTGAGCAATCAGCCCCAGCATTTT. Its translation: CATSRDSVSNQPQHF. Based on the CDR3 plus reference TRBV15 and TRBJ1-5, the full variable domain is DAMVIQNPRYQVTQFGKPVTLSCSQTLNHNVMYWYQQKSSQAPKLLFHYYDKDFNNEADTPDNFQSRRPNTSFCFLDIRSPGLGDTAMYLCATSRDSVSNQPQHFGDGTRLSIL.

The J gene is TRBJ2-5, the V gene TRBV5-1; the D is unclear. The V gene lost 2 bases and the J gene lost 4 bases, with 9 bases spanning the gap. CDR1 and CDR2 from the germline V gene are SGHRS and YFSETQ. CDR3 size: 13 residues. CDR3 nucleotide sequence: TGCGCCAGCAGCTTAGAGGTACGAGAGACCCAGTACTTC. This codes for CASSLEVRETQYF. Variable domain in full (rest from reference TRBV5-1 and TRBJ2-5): KAGVTQTPRYLIKTRGQQVTLSCSPISGHRSVSWYQQTPGQGLQFLFEYFSETQRNKGNFPGRFSGRQFSNSRSEMNVSTLELGDSALYLCASSLEVRETQYFGPGTRLLVL.

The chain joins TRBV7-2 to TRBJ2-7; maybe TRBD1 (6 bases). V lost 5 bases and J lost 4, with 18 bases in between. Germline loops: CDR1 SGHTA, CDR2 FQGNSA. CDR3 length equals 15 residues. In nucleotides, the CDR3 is TGTGCCAGCAGCCCGAACAGGGCCCTTCGATACGAGCAGTACTTC. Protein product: CASSPNRALRYEQYF.

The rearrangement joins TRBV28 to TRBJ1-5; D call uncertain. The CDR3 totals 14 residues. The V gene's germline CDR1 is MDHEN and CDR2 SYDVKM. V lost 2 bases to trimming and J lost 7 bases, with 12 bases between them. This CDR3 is CASSLKLSGQPQHF. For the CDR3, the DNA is TGTGCCAGCAGTTTAAAGCTGAGCGGACAGCCCCAGCATTTT. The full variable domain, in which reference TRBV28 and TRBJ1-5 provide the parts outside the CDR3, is DVKVTQSSRYLVKRTGEKVFLECVQDMDHENMFWYRQDPGLGLRLIYFSYDVKMKEKGDIPEGYSVSREKKERFSLILESASTNQTSMYLCASSLKLSGQPQHFGDGTRLSIL.

The CDR3 region is CASRSADRNTGELFF. As DNA, the CDR3 is TGCGCCAGCAGATCCGCCGACAGAAACACCGGGGAGCTGTTTTTT. The chain has TRBV5-1 and TRBJ2-2; D might be TRBD1 (5 bases). The CDR3 totals 15 residues. V gave up 5 bases and J gave up 2 bases, with 13 bases separating them. Per the germline V gene, CDR1 is SGHRS and CDR2 is YFSETQ. The variable domain in full, completed from reference TRBV5-1 and TRBJ2-2, reads KAGVTQTPRYLIKTRGQQVTLSCSPISGHRSVSWYQQTPGQGLQFLFEYFSETQRNKGNFPGRFSGRQFSNSRSEMNVSTLELGDSALYLCASRSADRNTGELFFGEGSRLTVL.

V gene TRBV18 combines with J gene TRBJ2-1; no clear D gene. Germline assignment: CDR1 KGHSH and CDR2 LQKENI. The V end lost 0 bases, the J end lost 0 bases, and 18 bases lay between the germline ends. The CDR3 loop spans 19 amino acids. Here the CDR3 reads CASSPPVNNQRSSYNEQFF. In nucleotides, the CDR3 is TGTGCCAGCTCACCACCGGTCAACAACCAGAGGAGCTCCTACAATGAGCAGTTCTTC.

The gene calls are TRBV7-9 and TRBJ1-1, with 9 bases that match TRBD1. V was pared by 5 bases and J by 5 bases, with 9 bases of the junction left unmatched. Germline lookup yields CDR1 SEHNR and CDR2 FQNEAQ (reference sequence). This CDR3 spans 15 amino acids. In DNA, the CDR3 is TGTGCCAGCAGCCCGGGGACAGGGAGGAGTACTGAAGCTTTCTTT. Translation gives CASSPGTGRSTEAFF.

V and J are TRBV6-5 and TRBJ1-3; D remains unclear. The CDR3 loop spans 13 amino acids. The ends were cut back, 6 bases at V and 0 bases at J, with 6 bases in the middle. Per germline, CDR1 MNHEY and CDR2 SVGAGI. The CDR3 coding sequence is TGTGCCAGCAGGGCCCCCTCTGGAAACACCATATATTTT. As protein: CASRAPSGNTIYF.

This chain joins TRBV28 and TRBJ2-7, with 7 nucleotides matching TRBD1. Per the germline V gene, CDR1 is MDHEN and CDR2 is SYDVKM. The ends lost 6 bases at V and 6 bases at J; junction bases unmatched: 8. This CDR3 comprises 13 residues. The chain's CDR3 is CASRHRGLGEQYF. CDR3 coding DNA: TGTGCCAGCAGGCACAGGGGTTTGGGCGAGCAGTACTTC.

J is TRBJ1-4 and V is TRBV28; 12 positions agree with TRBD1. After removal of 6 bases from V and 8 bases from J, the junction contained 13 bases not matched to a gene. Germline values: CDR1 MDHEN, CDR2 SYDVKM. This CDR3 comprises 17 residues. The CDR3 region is CASSPGQGALSGEKLFF. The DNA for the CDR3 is TGTGCCAGCAGCCCGGGACAGGGGGCGTTATCCGGCGAAAAACTGTTTTTT.

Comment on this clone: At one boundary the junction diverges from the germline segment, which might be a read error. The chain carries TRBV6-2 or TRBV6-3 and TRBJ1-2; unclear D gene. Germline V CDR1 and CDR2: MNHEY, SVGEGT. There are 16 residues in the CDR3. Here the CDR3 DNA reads TGTGCCAGCAGCTACTACATAAACCAGAGGTCTTATGGCTACACCTTC. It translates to CASSYYINQRSYGYTF.

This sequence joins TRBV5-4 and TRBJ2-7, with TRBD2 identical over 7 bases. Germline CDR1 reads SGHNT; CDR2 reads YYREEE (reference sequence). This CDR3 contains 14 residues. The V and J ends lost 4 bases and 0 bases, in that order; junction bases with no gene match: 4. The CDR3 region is CASSPGGSSYEQYF. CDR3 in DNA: TGTGCCAGCAGCCCGGGGGGTAGCTCCTACGAGCAGTACTTC.

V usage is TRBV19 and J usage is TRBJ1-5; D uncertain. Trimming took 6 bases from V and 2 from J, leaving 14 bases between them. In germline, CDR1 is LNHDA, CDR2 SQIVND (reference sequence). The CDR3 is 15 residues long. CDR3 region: CASSVRDWGNQPQHF. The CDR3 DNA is TGTGCCAGTAGCGTCCGGGATTGGGGCAATCAGCCCCAGCATTTT.

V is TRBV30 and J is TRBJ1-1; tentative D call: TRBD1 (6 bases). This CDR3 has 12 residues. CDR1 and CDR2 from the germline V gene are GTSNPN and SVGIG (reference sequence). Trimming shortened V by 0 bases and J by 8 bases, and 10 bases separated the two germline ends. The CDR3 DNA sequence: TGTGCCTGGAGTGTACCAGGGGCCGAAGCTTTCTTT. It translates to CAWSVPGAEAFF.

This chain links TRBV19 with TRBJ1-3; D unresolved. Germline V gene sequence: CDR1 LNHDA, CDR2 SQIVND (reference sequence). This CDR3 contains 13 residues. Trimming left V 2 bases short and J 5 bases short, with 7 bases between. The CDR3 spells CASSIQARNTIYF. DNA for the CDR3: TGTGCCAGTAGTATACAGGCCAGAAACACCATATATTTT.

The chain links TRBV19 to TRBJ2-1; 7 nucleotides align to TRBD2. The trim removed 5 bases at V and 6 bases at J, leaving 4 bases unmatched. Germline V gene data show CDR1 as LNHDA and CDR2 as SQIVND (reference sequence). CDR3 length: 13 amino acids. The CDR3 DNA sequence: TGTGCCAGTAGTTTGGGACTAATCAATGAGCAGTTCTTC. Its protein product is CASSLGLINEQFF.

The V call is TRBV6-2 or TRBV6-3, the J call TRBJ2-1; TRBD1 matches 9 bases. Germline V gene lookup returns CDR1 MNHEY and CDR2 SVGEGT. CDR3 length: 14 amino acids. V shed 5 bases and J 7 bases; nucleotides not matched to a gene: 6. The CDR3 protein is CASSPDRGINEQFF. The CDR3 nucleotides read TGTGCCAGCAGTCCCGACAGGGGGATTAATGAGCAGTTCTTC.

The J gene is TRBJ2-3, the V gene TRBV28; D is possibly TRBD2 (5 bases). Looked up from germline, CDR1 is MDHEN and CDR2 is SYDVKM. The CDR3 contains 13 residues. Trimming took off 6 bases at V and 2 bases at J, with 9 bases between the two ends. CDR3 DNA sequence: TGTGCCAGCAGCTCCGGGAACACAGATACGCAGTATTTT. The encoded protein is CASSSGNTDTQYF.

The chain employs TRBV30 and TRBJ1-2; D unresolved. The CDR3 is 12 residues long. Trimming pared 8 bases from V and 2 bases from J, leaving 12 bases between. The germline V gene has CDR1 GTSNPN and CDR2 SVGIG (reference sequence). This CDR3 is CAGRVWNYGYTF. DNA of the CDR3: TGTGCCGGTCGGGTGTGGAACTATGGCTACACCTTC. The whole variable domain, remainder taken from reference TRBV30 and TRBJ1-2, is SQTIHQWPATLVQPVGSPLSLECTVEGTSNPNLYWYRQAAGRGLQLLFYSVGIGQISSEVPQNLSASRPQDRQFILSSKKLLLSDSGFYLCAGRVWNYGYTFGSGTRLTVV.

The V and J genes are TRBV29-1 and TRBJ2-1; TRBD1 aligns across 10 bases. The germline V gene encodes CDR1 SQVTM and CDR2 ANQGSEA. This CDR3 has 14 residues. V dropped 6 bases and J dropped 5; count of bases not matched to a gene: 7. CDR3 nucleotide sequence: TGCAGCGTCCATGACAGGGGGCCACACAATGAGCAGTTCTTC. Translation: CSVHDRGPHNEQFF.